This entry concerns a single T cell receptor (beta chain). Germline CDR1 is DFQATT and CDR2 is SNEGSKA (reference sequence). V lost 3 bases, J lost 8 bases, and 11 bases lay in between. This CDR3 contains 12 residues. This record belongs to a study of blood T cell repertoires in COVID-19. Sequencing used immunoSEQ multiplex PCR; TCRdb keeps in-frame clones, though not all of them. Of about 78,000 clones listed, roughly 73% are singletons. The receptor was isolated from a human donor in a cohort sampled during active COVID-19. Sample: peripheral blood. The rearrangement joins TRBV20-1 to TRBJ2-1; the D is unclear. The CDR3 DNA follows: TGCAGTGCTAGTCTCACGAGCGATGAGCAGTTCTTC. This encodes CSASLTSDEQFF.